This T cell receptor (beta chain) comes out of a study of identical twins. A single record per CDR3 protein comes from TCRdb applying MiXCR to the 5' RACE reads. The repertoire holds about 900,000 distinct CDR3 sequences, over 9% seen once, with around 1.6% in the top ten. Everyone who donated was a healthy Caucasian. The sample holds a few counts of this clonotype. Germline loops: CDR1 MNHNS, CDR2 SASEGT. The CDR3 spans 19 residues. The V segment lost 4 bases and the J segment 2 bases; nucleotides outside the gene matches: 15. This sample also belongs to another study, concerning yellow fever vaccine responses in identical twins.

This clonotype originated in a woman younger than 35 in good health. The sample taken for sequencing was PBMCs. The V call is TRBV6-1, the J call TRBJ2-4, with 9 bases matching TRBD1. In nucleotides, the CDR3 is TGTGCCAGCAGTGTCCGGGACAGGGTAATAGGGTTATCCAAAAACATTCAGTACTTC. Its translation: CASSVRDRVIGLSKNIQYF.